This TCR beta chain was observed in a study of cytomegalovirus exposure and HLA in healthy donors. Donors were ostensibly healthy at sampling, although undocumented immune exposures were probable. The PCR was carried out with 60 Vbeta primers and 13 Jbeta primers. Some clones are missing from TCRdb's copy, which holds only in-frame ones; the method was immunoSEQ multiplex PCR. The sample has fewer than 75,000 clones; 75% are singletons. General study results and limits: Prior analysis indicated that the majority of TCR beta V segments exhibited productivity approximately 90% or approximately 30% of the time. Some V segments, TRBV6-2 and TRBV6-3 among them, were indistinguishable and were therefore excluded.

The CDR3 extends over 15 amino acids. Per the germline V gene, CDR1 is SGHTA and CDR2 is FQGNSA. J gave up 7 bases and V 7 bases, and 10 bases lay outside the gene matches. With respect to this clone: Its antigen is unknown.

The chain recombines TRBV7-2 with TRBJ2-1; TRBD2 agrees at 10 bases. Sequencing was performed on PBMCs. This receptor was obtained from a man aged 70 or older in good health and CMV-seronegative. The CDR3 DNA is TGTGCCAGCACCTCGTGGCTAGCGGGAGAGAATGAGCAGTTCTTC. Amino acid sequence: CASTSWLAGENEQFF.